The 16 T cell receptor beta chains listed next were all sequenced from one sample in a study of T cell responses to AZD1222 COVID-19 vaccine. The assay was immunoSEQ multiplex PCR, and TCRdb's table has in-frame clones only and misses some. Counted here are about 83,000 clones, around nine tenths occurring once; the ten biggest clones make up 4.5%. The specimen comprised peripheral blood, sampled on day 0 of MenACWY control vaccination. The receptors were gathered from an adult in good health.

This clone was picked up one time. The chain links TRBV5-5 to TRBJ1-4, with D possibly being TRBD1 (6 bases). CDR3 length equals 13 residues. Germline values: CDR1 SGHKS, CDR2 YYEKEE (reference sequence). Trimming pared 4 bases from V and 7 bases from J, leaving 11 bases between. The CDR3 DNA reads TGTGCCAGCAGCACGCGAGGGGGTGAAAAACTGTTTTTT. This sequence encodes CASSTRGGEKLFF.

This sequence joins TRBV7-8 and TRBJ1-5; tentative D call: TRBD1 (5 bases). This CDR3 has 15 residues. Germline lookup yields CDR1 SGHVS and CDR2 FQNEAQ. Trimming shortened V by 3 bases and J by 6 bases, and 15 bases separated the two germline ends. The CDR3 nucleotides read TGTGCCAGCAGCTTGTTTCAGGGCCCGAGTCAGCCCCAGCATTTT. Its protein product is CASSLFQGPSQPQHF.

This clone appeared once. This CDR3 is CASSLAGVSTGNTIYF. CDR3 sequence (DNA): TGTGCCAGCAGCTTGGCAGGGGTCTCCACTGGAAACACCATATATTTT. V usage is TRBV5-8 and J usage is TRBJ1-3, with a tentative D call TRBD1 (6 bases). Trimming removed 0 bases at V and 2 bases at J, with 12 bases between. From germline, CDR1 is SGHTS and CDR2 YDEGEE. The CDR3 consists of 16 residues. The whole variable domain, remainder taken from reference TRBV5-8 and TRBJ1-3, is EAGVTQSPTHLIKTRGQQATLRCSPISGHTSVYWYQQALGLGLQFLLWYDEGEERNRGNFPPRFSGRQFPNYSSELNVNALELEDSALYLCASSLAGVSTGNTIYFGEGSWLTVV.

The chain has TRBV2 and TRBJ1-4; D gene ambiguous. Germline V gene data show CDR1 as SNHLY and CDR2 as FYNNEI. V was shortened by 5 bases and J by 7 bases, with 14 bases between the two germline ends. CDR3 length: 14 amino acids. CDR3 residues: CASSIRGRGEKLFF. The DNA of the CDR3 is TGTGCCAGCAGTATACGAGGCCGAGGTGAAAAACTGTTTTTT.

The chain combines TRBV29-1 with TRBJ2-1; D might be TRBD1 (6 bases). Deletions cut 2 bases from V and 8 bases from J, with 16 bases between. This CDR3 has 14 amino acids. From germline, CDR1 is SQVTM and CDR2 ANQGSEA. This chain's CDR3 is CSVEHYRAEYEQFF. The DNA for the CDR3 is TGCAGCGTTGAACACTACAGGGCCGAATATGAGCAGTTCTTC.

The V gene is TRBV10-3, the J gene TRBJ1-5; TRBD1 matches at 7 bases. Germline V gene lookup returns CDR1 ENHRY and CDR2 SYGVKD. There are 13 residues in the CDR3. V was clipped by 7 bases and J by 5 bases; unmatched bases: 5. The DNA of the CDR3 is TGTGCCATCACCCAGGGGGAACATCAGCCCCAGCATTTT. This codes for CAITQGEHQPQHF.

A note on this clone: A read error may produce the germline difference seen at one junction end. The V gene is TRBV2, the J gene TRBJ1-4; the D gene is possibly TRBD1 (5 bases). CDR3 length: 12 residues. Germline values: CDR1 SNHLY, CDR2 FYNNEI. CDR3 in DNA: TGTGCCAGCAGTATGCAGGGCCAAGGGGTGTCTTTT. This sequence encodes CASSMQGQGVSF. Variable domain in full (rest from reference TRBV2 and TRBJ1-4): EPEVTQTPSHQVTQMGQEVILRCVPISNHLYFYWYRQILGQKVEFLVSFYNNEISEKSEIFDDQFSVERPDGSNFTLKIRSTKLEDSAMYFCASSMQGQGVSFGSGTQLSVL.

The chain combines TRBV18 with TRBJ1-2, with 7 bases fitting TRBD1. CDR1 is KGHSH and CDR2 is LQKENI in the germline V gene. V shed 4 bases and J 3 bases; nucleotides not matched to a gene: 2. This CDR3 comprises 13 residues. CDR3 amino acids: CASSQGADYGYTF. CDR3 DNA: TGTGCCAGCTCACAGGGGGCGGACTATGGCTACACCTTC.

The chain has TRBV7-9 and TRBJ2-7; D might be TRBD1 (5 bases). This CDR3 spans 14 amino acids. Germline V gene data show CDR1 as SEHNR and CDR2 as FQNEAQ (reference sequence). V was shortened by 5 bases and J by 2 bases, with 13 bases between the two germline ends. The CDR3 DNA follows: TGTGCCAGCAGCCTCGAGACAGATACCTACGAGCAGTACTTC. Translated: CASSLETDTYEQYF.

The J gene is TRBJ1-1, the V gene TRBV7-6; TRBD1 aligns across 7 bases. V gave up 5 bases and J gave up 4 bases; unmatched junction bases: 4. Germline loops: CDR1 SGHVS, CDR2 FNYEAQ. The length of the CDR3 is 13 residues. CDR3 nucleotides: TGTGCCAGCAGCGCCGGGACAGCCACTGAAGCTTTCTTT. Protein product: CASSAGTATEAFF.

V and J are TRBV28 and TRBJ1-1; possibly TRBD1 for D (6 bases). The germline V gene encodes CDR1 MDHEN and CDR2 SYDVKM. This CDR3 is 12 amino acids long. V lost 2 bases and J lost 9, with 10 bases in between. The CDR3 bases are TGTGCCAGCAGTTTAAGCGGGACAAAAGCTTTCTTT. The encoded protein is CASSLSGTKAFF.

J is TRBJ2-7 and V is TRBV20-1; possibly TRBD2 for D (5 bases). From germline, CDR1 is DFQATT and CDR2 SNEGSKA (reference sequence). Trimming removed 3 bases from V and 7 bases from J, with 10 bases in between. The CDR3 spans 11 residues. CDR3 coding DNA: TGCAGTGCTAGGAGGGTCGTGGAGCAGTACTTC. Protein product: CSARRVVEQYF.

The chain links TRBV19 to TRBJ1-5; D is possibly TRBD1 (5 bases). V dropped 1 base and J dropped 5 bases, with 9 bases sitting between them. CDR3 size: 14 residues. Germline V CDR1 and CDR2: LNHDA, SQIVND (reference sequence). The CDR3, as DNA: TGTGCCAGTAGTATAGTAGGGGACTATCAGCCCCAGCATTTT. Translating it yields CASSIVGDYQPQHF. The full variable domain, completed using reference TRBV19 and TRBJ1-5, is DGGITQSPKYLFRKEGQNVTLSCEQNLNHDAMYWYRQDPGQGLRLIYYSQIVNDFQKGDIAEGYSVSREKKESFPLTVTSAQKNPTAFYLCASSIVGDYQPQHFGDGTRLSIL.

The count of this clone is one. The chain carries TRBV23-1 and TRBJ1-3, with TRBD1 as a possible D gene (5 bases). TRBV23-1 is noted as an ORF with a role that remains uncertain. The V and J ends lost 3 bases and 4 bases respectively, with 13 bases between them. This CDR3 has 15 residues. The CDR3 sequence is CASSHRRACGNTIYF. DNA of the CDR3: TGCGCCAGCAGTCACCGCAGGGCGTGCGGAAACACCATATATTTT.

This sequence joins TRBV18 and TRBJ1-4, with TRBD1 as a possible D gene (5 bases). Trimming took 5 bases from V and 6 from J, leaving 13 bases between them. The CDR3 is 14 residues long. In germline, CDR1 is KGHSH, CDR2 LQKENI. The CDR3 here is CASSTYSGHEKLFF. The CDR3 DNA is TGTGCCAGCTCAACATACTCGGGGCATGAAAAACTGTTTTTT.

Turning to this clone: Other DNA sequences of this sample code for an identical CDR3. The chain carries TRBV12-3 or TRBV12-4 and TRBJ1-2; a possible D gene is TRBD1 (5 bases). CDR3 size: 12 residues. V lost 3 bases and J lost 6, with 8 bases in between. CDR3 nucleotide sequence: TGTGCCAGCAGTTTCAGGGTCCATGGCTACACCTTC. Its protein is CASSFRVHGYTF.